The clone carrying this TCR beta chain appeared many times. Its antigen is as yet unknown. The patients chosen for sequencing had shown expansion of CD8+CD57+ cells (detected by flow cytometry). Each of the patients presented with severe acquired aplastic anemia. None of the patients had been given any therapy when their blood was sampled. The sample is drawn from a study of CD8+CD57+ T cells in acquired aplastic anemia. Overall study: Yields of DNA that came from sorted CD4+ and CD8+ cells averaged about 3 ug. General study findings and limits: Patients and controls were found to share twenty-nine CD8+ CDR3 sequences.

Trimming cost V 4 bases and J 4 bases; bases outside gene matches: 9. The CDR3 runs 15 residues. The V gene's germline CDR1 is SGHTA and CDR2 FQGNSA. Genomic DNA, the template, was used for profiling of the TCR beta VDJ and CDR3. One entry per CDR3 protein, called by TCRdb with MiXCR from the reads. The sample carries approximately 190,000 distinct CDR3 sequences, 48% recorded once. The sequenced sample was sorted CD4+, CD8+, or CD8+CD57+ T cells (not recorded which) from PBMCs. This sequence originates from a human donor with aplastic anemia. The chain combines TRBV7-2 with TRBJ1-1; 7 nucleotides line up with TRBD1. DNA for the CDR3: TGTGCCAGCAGCTCGAAACAGGGGTACGGCACTGAAGCTTTCTTT. Translating it yields CASSSKQGYGTEAFF. Using reference TRBV7-2 and TRBJ1-1 for the parts outside the CDR3, the full variable domain is GAGVSQSPSNKVTEKGKDVELRCDPISGHTALYWYRQSLGQGLEFLIYFQGNSAPDKSGLPSDRFSAERTGGSVSTLTIQRTQQEDSAVYLCASSSKQGYGTEAFFGQGTRLTVV.